This T cell receptor beta chain was recorded in a study of blood T cell repertoires in COVID-19. For the study at large: The study drew acute and convalescent COVID-19 samples from the United States, Italy and Spain.

The CDR3 runs 13 residues. The V end lost 5 bases, the J end lost 5 bases, and 12 bases lay between the germline ends. CDR1 is SGHTA and CDR2 is FQGNSA in the germline V gene. Profiling relied on immunoSEQ multiplex PCR, and the TCRdb table lists in-frame clones only, not all of them. The sample lists approximately 150,000 clones, about 85% seen once, with 10% to 15% in the top ten. Sequenced sample: peripheral blood. This chain connects TRBV7-2 to TRBJ1-2; a possible D gene is TRBD1 (6 bases). The receptor was isolated from a man aged 65 to 79 who had recovered from COVID-19. Here the CDR3 DNA reads TGTGCCAGCAGCCGAGGACAGCAGTATGGCTACACCTTC. Translated: CASSRGQQYGYTF.